This TCR beta chain was found in a study of control samples from healthy donors and cancer patients. The repertoire was sequenced with immunoSEQ multiplex PCR; TCRdb's copy has only in-frame clones and lacks some. The data show under 200,000 clones, with roughly 91% seen just once and more than 1.3% held by the top ten. The CDR3 is 15 residues long. From germline, CDR1 is MGHRA and CDR2 YSYEKL. V lost 4 bases to trimming and J lost 5 bases, with 17 bases between them. The specimen sequenced was blood. This sequence was found in a woman younger than 45 in good health. The chain recombines TRBV4-1 with TRBJ1-1; D not certain. The DNA for the CDR3 is TGCGCCAGCAGCCCCCAAGGCTGGGCTGGGACTGAAGCTTTCTTT. As protein: CASSPQGWAGTEAFF.